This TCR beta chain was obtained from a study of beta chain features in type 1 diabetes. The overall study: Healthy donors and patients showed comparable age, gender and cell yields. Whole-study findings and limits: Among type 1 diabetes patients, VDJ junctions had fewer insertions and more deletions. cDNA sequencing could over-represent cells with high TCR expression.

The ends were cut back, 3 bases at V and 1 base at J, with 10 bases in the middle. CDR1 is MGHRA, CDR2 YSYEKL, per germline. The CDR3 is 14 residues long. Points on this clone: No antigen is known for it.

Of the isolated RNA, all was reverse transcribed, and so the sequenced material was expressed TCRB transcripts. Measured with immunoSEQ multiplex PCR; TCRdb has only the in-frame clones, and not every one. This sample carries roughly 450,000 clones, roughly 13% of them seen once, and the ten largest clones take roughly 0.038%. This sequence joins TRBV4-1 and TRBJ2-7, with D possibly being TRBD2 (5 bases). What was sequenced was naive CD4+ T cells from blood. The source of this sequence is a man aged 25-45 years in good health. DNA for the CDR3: TGCGCCAGCAGCCAGGGAGCCCAATCCTACGAGCAGTACTTC. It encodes CASSQGAQSYEQYF.